The entry below describes one T cell receptor beta chain. The entry originates in a study of technical replicates of blood from several donors. TCRdb keeps only in-frame clones here, not all; method: immunoSEQ multiplex PCR. The sample lists 85,000 or so clones; about 93% were seen once. The V and J ends lost 4 bases and 6 bases respectively, with 5 bases between them. CDR1 and CDR2 (germline): MNHEY, SMNVEV (reference sequence). The CDR3 loop spans 11 amino acids. This chain uses TRBV27 with TRBJ2-3; D is undetermined. This receptor was obtained from a human donor in good health. Sequencing used T cells isolated from PBMCs. The CDR3 nucleotides are TGTGCCAGCAGTTCCCCGGATACGCAGTATTTT. Its translation: CASSSPDTQYF.